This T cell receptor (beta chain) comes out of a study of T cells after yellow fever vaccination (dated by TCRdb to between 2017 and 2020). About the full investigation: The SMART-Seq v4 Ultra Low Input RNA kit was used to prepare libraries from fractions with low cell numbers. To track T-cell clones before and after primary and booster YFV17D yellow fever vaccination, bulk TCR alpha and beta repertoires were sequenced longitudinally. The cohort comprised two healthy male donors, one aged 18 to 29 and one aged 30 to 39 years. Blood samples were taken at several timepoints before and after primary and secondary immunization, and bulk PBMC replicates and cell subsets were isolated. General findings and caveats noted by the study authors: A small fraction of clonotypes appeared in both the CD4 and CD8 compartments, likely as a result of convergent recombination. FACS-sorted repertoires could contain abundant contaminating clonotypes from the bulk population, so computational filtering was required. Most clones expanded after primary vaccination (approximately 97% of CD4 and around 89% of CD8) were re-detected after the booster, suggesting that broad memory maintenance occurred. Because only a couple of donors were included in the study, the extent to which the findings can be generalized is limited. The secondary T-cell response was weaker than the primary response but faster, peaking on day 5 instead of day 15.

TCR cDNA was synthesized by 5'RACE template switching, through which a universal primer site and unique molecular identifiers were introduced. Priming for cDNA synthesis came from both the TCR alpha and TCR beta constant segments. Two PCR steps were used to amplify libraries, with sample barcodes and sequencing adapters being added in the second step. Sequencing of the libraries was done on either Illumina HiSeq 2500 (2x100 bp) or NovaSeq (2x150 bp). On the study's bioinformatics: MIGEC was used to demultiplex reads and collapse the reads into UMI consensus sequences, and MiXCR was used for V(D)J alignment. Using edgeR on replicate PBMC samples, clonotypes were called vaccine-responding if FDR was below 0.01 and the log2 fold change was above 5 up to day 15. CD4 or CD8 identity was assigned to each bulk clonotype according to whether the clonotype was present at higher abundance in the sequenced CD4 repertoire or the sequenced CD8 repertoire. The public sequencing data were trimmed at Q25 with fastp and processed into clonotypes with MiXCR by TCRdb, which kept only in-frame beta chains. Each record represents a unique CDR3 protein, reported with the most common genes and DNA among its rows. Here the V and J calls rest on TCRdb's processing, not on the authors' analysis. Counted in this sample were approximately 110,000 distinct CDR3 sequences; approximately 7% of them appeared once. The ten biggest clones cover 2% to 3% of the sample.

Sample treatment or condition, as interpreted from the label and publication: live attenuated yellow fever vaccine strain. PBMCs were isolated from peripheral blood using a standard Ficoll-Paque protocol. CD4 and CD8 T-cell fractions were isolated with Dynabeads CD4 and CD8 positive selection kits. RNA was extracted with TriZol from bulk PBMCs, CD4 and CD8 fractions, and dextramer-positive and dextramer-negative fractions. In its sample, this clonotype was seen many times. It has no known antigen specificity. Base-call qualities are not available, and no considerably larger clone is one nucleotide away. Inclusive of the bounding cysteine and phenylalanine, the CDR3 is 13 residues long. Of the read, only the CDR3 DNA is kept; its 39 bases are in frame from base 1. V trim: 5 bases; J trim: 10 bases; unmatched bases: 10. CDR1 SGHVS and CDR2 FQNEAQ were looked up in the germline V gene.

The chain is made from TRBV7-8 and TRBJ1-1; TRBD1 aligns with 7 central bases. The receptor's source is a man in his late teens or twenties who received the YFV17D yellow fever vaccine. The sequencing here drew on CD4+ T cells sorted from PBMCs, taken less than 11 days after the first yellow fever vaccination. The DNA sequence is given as TGTGCCAGCAGCCTCGGACAGGTGCCTTCAGCTTTCTTT. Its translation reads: CASSLGQVPSAFF.